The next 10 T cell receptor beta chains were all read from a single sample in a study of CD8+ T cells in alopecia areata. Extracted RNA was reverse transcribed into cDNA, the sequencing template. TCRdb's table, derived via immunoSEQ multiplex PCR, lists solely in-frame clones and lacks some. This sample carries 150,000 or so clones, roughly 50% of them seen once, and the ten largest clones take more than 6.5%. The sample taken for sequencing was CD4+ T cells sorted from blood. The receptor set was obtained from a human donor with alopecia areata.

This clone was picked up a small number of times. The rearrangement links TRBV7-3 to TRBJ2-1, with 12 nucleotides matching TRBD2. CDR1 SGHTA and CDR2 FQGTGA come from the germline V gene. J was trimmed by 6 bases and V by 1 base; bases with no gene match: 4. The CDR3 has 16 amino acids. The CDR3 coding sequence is TGTGCCAGCAGCTTAAGCCTAGCGGGAGGGCTCAATGAGCAGTTCTTC. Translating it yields CASSLSLAGGLNEQFF.

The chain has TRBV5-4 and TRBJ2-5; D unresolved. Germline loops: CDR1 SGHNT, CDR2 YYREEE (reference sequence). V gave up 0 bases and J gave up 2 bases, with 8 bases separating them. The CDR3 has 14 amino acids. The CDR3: CASSLEANQETQYF. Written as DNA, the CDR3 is TGTGCCAGCAGCTTGGAGGCTAATCAAGAGACCCAGTACTTC.

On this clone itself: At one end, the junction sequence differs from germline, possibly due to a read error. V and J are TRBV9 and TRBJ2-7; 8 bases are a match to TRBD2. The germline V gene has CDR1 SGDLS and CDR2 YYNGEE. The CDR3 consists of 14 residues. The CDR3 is CAGSVDGRAYEQYF. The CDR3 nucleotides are TGTGCCGGCAGCGTAGACGGGAGGGCCTACGAGCAGTACTTC.

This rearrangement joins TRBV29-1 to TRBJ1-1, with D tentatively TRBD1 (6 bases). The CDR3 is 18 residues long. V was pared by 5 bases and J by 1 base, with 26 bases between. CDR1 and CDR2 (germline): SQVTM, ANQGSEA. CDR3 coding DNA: TGCAGCGTTCTCATGGATGCGTCAGGGGCCGAGTGGAACACTGAAGCTTTCTTT. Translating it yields CSVLMDASGAEWNTEAFF.

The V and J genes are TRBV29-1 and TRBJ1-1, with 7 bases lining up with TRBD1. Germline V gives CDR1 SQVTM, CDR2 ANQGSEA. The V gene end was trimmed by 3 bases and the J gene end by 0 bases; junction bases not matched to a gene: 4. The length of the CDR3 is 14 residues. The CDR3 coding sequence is TGCAGCGTTGACAAACAGGGGATGAACACTGAAGCTTTCTTT. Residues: CSVDKQGMNTEAFF.

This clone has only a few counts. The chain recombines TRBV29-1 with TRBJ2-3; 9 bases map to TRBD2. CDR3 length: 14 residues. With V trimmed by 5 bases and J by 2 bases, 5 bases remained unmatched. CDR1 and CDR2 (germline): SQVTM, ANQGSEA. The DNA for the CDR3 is TGCAGCGTTACCCCGGGACTAGCCACAGATACGCAGTATTTT. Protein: CSVTPGLATDTQYF.

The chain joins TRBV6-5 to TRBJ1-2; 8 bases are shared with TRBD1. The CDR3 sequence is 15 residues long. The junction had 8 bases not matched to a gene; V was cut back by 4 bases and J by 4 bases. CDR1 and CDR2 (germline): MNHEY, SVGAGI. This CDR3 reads CASSLMWTGTYGYTF. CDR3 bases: TGTGCCAGCAGTTTAATGTGGACAGGGACCTATGGCTACACCTTC.

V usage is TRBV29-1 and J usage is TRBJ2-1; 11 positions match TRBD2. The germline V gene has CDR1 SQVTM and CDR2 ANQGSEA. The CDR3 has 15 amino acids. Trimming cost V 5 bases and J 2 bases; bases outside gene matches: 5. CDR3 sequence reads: CSVTSGSSTYNEQFF. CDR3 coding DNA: TGCAGCGTTACTAGCGGGAGTAGTACCTACAATGAGCAGTTCTTC.

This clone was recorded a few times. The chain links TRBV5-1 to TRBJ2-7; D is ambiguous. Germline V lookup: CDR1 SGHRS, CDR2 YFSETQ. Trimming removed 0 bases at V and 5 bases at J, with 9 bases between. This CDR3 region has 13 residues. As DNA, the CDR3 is TGCGCCAGCAGCTTGGGGACGGCAGACGAGCAGTACTTC. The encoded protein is CASSLGTADEQYF.

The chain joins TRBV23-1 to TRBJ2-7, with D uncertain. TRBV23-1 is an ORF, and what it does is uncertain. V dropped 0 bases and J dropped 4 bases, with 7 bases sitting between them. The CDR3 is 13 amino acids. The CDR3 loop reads CASSQSVDYEQYF. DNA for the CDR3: TGCGCCAGCAGTCAATCGGTGGATTACGAGCAGTACTTC.